The clone carrying this T cell receptor beta chain appeared many times. Germline V gene data show CDR1 as SGHRS and CDR2 as YFSETQ. The V end lost 3 bases, the J end lost 1 base, and 11 bases lay between the germline ends. The CDR3 is made up of 15 amino acids. The data belong to a study of blood T cells in healthy people across ages. The authors ran a second PCR of about 7 to 11 cycles using a sample-barcoded 5' primer and a J-beta primer mix. One entry per CDR3 protein, called by TCRdb with MiXCR from the 5' RACE reads. Counted here are about 1.6 million distinct CDR3 sequences, 30% to 40% occurring once; the ten biggest clones make up roughly 10%.

The origin of this receptor is a woman aged 30 to 39 in good health. The sample comprised blood. The chain combines TRBV5-1 with TRBJ2-1, with a tentative D call TRBD2 (5 bases). In DNA form, the CDR3 reads TGCGCCAGCAGCTATATAAGGGAGTCCTACAATGAGCAGTTCTTC. The encoded protein is CASSYIRESYNEQFF.